Presented here are 29 T cell receptor beta chains from one specimen sequenced in a study of T cells expressing NK-cell markers. From its re-call of the 5' RACE reads, TCRdb lists each CDR3 protein once, without DNA. Recorded here are about 180,000 distinct CDR3 sequences; the top ten clones represent roughly 20%. The sequencing input was blood T cells: a sorted CD56 or NKG2C T cell subset, CD4+ or CD8+ T cells, or bulk PBMC T cells (not recorded which). These receptors all come from a woman between 18 and 69 years old in good health.

The gene calls are TRBV3-1 and TRBJ1-2; with no DNA, the TCRdb D assignment of TRBD1 cannot be verified. The germline CDR1 and CDR2 sequences are LGHDT and YNNKEL (reference sequence). There are 13 residues in the CDR3. CDR3 in amino acids: CASSQGDIRGYTF.

CDR3 in amino acids: CASSESGGVQFF. The J gene is TRBJ2-1, the V gene TRBV6-6; TCRdb designates TRBD1, a call that cannot be tested without DNA. The CDR3 loop spans 12 amino acids. From germline, CDR1 is MNHNY and CDR2 SVGAGI (reference sequence).

The J gene is TRBJ1-5, the V gene TRBV4-1; no DNA is available, so the TRBD1 call from TCRdb remains unchecked. There are 15 residues in the CDR3. Germline V gene data show CDR1 as MGHRA and CDR2 as YSYEKL. The CDR3 loop reads CASSRGGTIDQPQHF.

The chain joins TRBV3-1 to TRBJ2-5; TCRdb calls TRBD2, which cannot be checked without DNA. This CDR3 has 14 residues. CDR1 is LGHDT, CDR2 YNNKEL, per germline (reference sequence). This CDR3 reads CASSHLAGVETQYF.

The rearrangement links TRBV12-3 or TRBV12-4 to TRBJ1-6; TCRdb indicates TRBD1, and absent DNA this call remains unverified. The CDR3 extends over 15 amino acids. CDR3 amino acids: CASSSYGTENSPLHF.

V usage is TRBV10-3 and J usage is TRBJ2-1; checking the TCRdb D call of TRBD1 is not possible without DNA. This CDR3 has 12 residues. Per the germline V gene, CDR1 is ENHRY and CDR2 is SYGVKD. The CDR3 spells CAISEQGGEQFF.

The rearrangement uses TRBV5-1 and TRBJ2-1; TCRdb's D call, TRBD2, is unchecked because there is no DNA. Looked up from germline, CDR1 is SGHRS and CDR2 is YFSETQ. CDR3 length equals 14 residues. The CDR3 loop reads CATSEGEAYNEQFF. The full variable domain, with the rest looked up from reference TRBV5-1 and TRBJ2-1, is KAGVTQTPRYLIKTRGQQVTLSCSPISGHRSVSWYQQTPGQGLQFLFEYFSETQRNKGNFPGRFSGRQFSNSRSEMNVSTLELGDSALYLCATSEGEAYNEQFFGPGTRLTVL.

The chain has TRBV7-6 and TRBJ2-2. The CDR3 is 14 amino acids. Germline V gene sequence: CDR1 SGHVS, CDR2 FNYEAQ. The CDR3 loop reads CASSLAKRTGELFF.

This chain uses TRBV5-1 with TRBJ2-1; the D gene TCRdb calls, TRBD1, cannot be checked with no DNA. The CDR3 runs 15 residues. The germline V gene encodes CDR1 SGHRS and CDR2 YFSETQ. The CDR3 sequence is CASSFRPSGYNEQFF.

V gene TRBV15 combines with J gene TRBJ2-7. The CDR3 extends over 15 amino acids. Germline CDR1 and CDR2: LNHNV and YYDKDF (reference sequence). This CDR3 reads CATSRGGQGSYEQYF.

V usage is TRBV12-3 or TRBV12-4 and J usage is TRBJ1-1; without DNA, the TCRdb call of TRBD1 cannot be checked. The CDR3 covers 13 residues. The chain's CDR3 is CASTSGGWTEAFF.

The chain links TRBV14 to TRBJ2-2. Germline V gene data show CDR1 as SGHDN and CDR2 as FVKESK. This CDR3 region has 16 residues. The CDR3 sequence is CASNSFELANTGELFF.

The gene calls are TRBV6-5 and TRBJ2-7; the D call from TCRdb, TRBD2, cannot be confirmed without DNA. The CDR3 extends over 15 amino acids. From germline, CDR1 is MNHEY and CDR2 SVGAGI. The CDR3 sequence is CASSWEGTDPYEQYF.

The CDR3 loop reads CASSEMGFKETQYF. J is TRBJ2-5 and V is TRBV7-2. CDR3 size: 14 residues. Germline loops: CDR1 SGHTA, CDR2 FQGNSA.

V usage is TRBV5-1 and J usage is TRBJ2-3; absent DNA, TCRdb's TRBD1 call cannot be checked. Germline assignment: CDR1 SGHRS and CDR2 YFSETQ. This CDR3 has 15 amino acids. This CDR3 is CASSFDPSSTDTQYF. The full variable domain, its missing parts supplied by reference TRBV5-1 and TRBJ2-3, is KAGVTQTPRYLIKTRGQQVTLSCSPISGHRSVSWYQQTPGQGLQFLFEYFSETQRNKGNFPGRFSGRQFSNSRSEMNVSTLELGDSALYLCASSFDPSSTDTQYFGPGTRLTVL.

The gene calls are TRBV19 and TRBJ2-1; TCRdb calls TRBD2, which cannot be checked without DNA. CDR3 size: 16 residues. The germline gives CDR1 LNHDA, CDR2 SQIVND (reference sequence). The CDR3: CASRQTRGGRGNEQFF.

The CDR3 sequence is CASSQFRGVLEDTQYF. This rearrangement joins TRBV14 to TRBJ2-3; TCRdb calls TRBD1, which cannot be checked without DNA. The germline gives CDR1 SGHDN, CDR2 FVKESK. CDR3 length: 16 amino acids. The entire variable domain, with the rest obtained from reference TRBV14 and TRBJ2-3, is as follows: EAGVTQFPSHSVIEKGQTVTLRCDPISGHDNLYWYRRVMGKEIKFLLHFVKESKQDESGMPNNRFLAERTGGTYSTLKVQPAELEDSGVYFCASSQFRGVLEDTQYFGPGTRLTVL.

J is TRBJ2-1 and V is TRBV4-1; lacking DNA, the TRBD1 call made by TCRdb goes unchecked. Germline assignment: CDR1 MGHRA and CDR2 YSYEKL. CDR3 length: 14 residues. CDR3 sequence: CASSQDRANNEQFF.

CDR3 loop: CASGGHLHEQYF. The chain employs TRBV18 and TRBJ2-7; no DNA is available, so the TRBD1 call from TCRdb remains unchecked. This CDR3 contains 12 residues. Germline assignment: CDR1 KGHSH and CDR2 LQKENI.

V gene TRBV5-1 combines with J gene TRBJ2-3; TCRdb's assignment of TRBD2 cannot be checked, as there is no DNA. The CDR3 spans 16 residues. CDR1 and CDR2 (germline): SGHRS, YFSETQ. The CDR3 reads CASSLKDFGGADTQYF.

The chain recombines TRBV4-1 with TRBJ1-6. From germline, CDR1 is MGHRA and CDR2 YSYEKL. There are 16 residues in the CDR3. CDR3: CASSQVLVSYNSPLHF.

The chain joins TRBV9 to TRBJ2-2. The CDR3 has 14 residues. CDR1 and CDR2 (germline): SGDLS, YYNGEE. CDR3 region: CASSALGVTGELFF. Supplemented by reference TRBV9 and TRBJ2-2, the full variable domain reads DSGVTQTPKHLITATGQRVTLRCSPRSGDLSVYWYQQSLDQGLQFLIQYYNGEERAKGNILERFSAQQFPDLHSELNLSSLELGDSALYFCASSALGVTGELFFGEGSRLTVL.

The chain recombines TRBV29-1 with TRBJ2-1; the TRBD1 assignment by TCRdb is unverifiable without DNA. From germline, CDR1 is SQVTM and CDR2 ANQGSEA. The CDR3 runs 12 residues. The CDR3 loop is CSVDGQANEQFF.

CDR3 sequence: CASSATVDYGYTF. The chain joins TRBV9 to TRBJ1-2. The germline V gene encodes CDR1 SGDLS and CDR2 YYNGEE. The CDR3 totals 13 residues.

V is TRBV11-1 and J is TRBJ1-1; the TRBD1 assignment by TCRdb is unverifiable without DNA. The CDR3 has 15 amino acids. Germline V gene data show CDR1 as SGHAT and CDR2 as FQDESV (reference sequence). The CDR3: CASSLFQGAGTEAFF.

The V gene is TRBV4-1, the J gene TRBJ2-2. The CDR3 totals 13 residues. CDR1 is MGHRA and CDR2 is YSYEKL in the germline V gene. The CDR3 spells CASRTENTGELFF.

CDR3 in amino acids: CASSSLASRADEQFF. This chain links TRBV5-1 with TRBJ2-1; TCRdb selects TRBD2, and the lack of DNA leaves this call unchecked. CDR1 SGHRS and CDR2 YFSETQ come from the germline V gene. This CDR3 is 15 amino acids long.

The CDR3 is CASSPGAGGSHFVTQYF. The chain recombines TRBV5-1 with TRBJ2-5; TCRdb's assignment of TRBD2 cannot be checked, as there is no DNA. The CDR3 consists of 17 residues. Germline CDR1 is SGHRS and CDR2 is YFSETQ.

This chain links TRBV7-3 with TRBJ1-1; TCRdb selects TRBD1, and the lack of DNA leaves this call unchecked. The CDR3 sequence is 14 residues long. Germline assignment: CDR1 SGHTA and CDR2 FQGTGA. CDR3 protein: CASSLGKVGTEAFF.